One and the same sample provided the 29 T cell receptor beta chains below, sequenced in a study of cytomegalovirus exposure and HLA in healthy donors (TCRdb year 2017). The library was produced with the immunoSEQ multiplex PCR assay. For the multiplex PCR, a mixture combining 60 forward primers for TCR Vbeta segments and 13 reverse primers for TCR Jbeta segments was used. Imported from immuneACCESS, the table was reduced by TCRdb to in-frame sequences with V and J called. These copies leave out some clones; in studies compared against another copy, an unresolved V gene accounts for under half, and the cause of the remainder is not known. The table for this sample shows around 63,000 clones. The ten most abundant clones make up about 1.8% of the sample. Specimen: PBMCs. The receptors stem from a woman aged 30 to 39 in good health and CMV-seronegative.

This CDR3 reads CASSLGSGYEQYF. The CDR3 DNA follows: TGTGCCAGCAGCTTAGGGAGCGGCTACGAGCAGTACTTC. The V call is TRBV7-3, the J call TRBJ2-7, with D perhaps matching TRBD2 (5 bases). V lost 2 bases and J lost 3, with 8 bases in between. Germline lookup yields CDR1 SGHTA and CDR2 FQGTGA. The CDR3 has 13 residues.

Notes on this clone: Sequence at one end of the junction differs from germline and may be a read error. The chain couples TRBV23-1 to TRBJ1-5, with 8 bases identical to TRBD1. TRBV23-1 carries the ORF label, with uncertain function. The CDR3 contains 15 residues. The CDR3 here is CASTRQGNSDQPQHF. CDR3 sequence (DNA): TGCGCCAGCACCCGACAGGGGAATAGCGATCAGCCCCAGCATTTT.

This rearrangement joins TRBV20-1 to TRBJ2-5; D perhaps matches TRBD2 (5 bases). Germline V gene lookup returns CDR1 DFQATT and CDR2 SNEGSKA (reference sequence). The CDR3 has 11 amino acids. V gave up 3 bases and J gave up 4 bases, with 6 bases separating them. The CDR3 nucleotides read TGCAGTGCTAGCGCGGGAGAGACCCAGTACTTC. This translates into CSASAGETQYF.

V usage is TRBV2 and J usage is TRBJ2-5, with 8 bases lining up with TRBD2. The V gene end was trimmed by 6 bases and the J gene end by 7 bases; junction bases not matched to a gene: 10. Per the germline V gene, CDR1 is SNHLY and CDR2 is FYNNEI. The CDR3 spans 14 residues. The DNA of the CDR3 is TGTGCCAGCAGGATTAGCGGGGCGCCCGTGACCCAGTACTTC. It is translated as CASRISGAPVTQYF.

The chain employs TRBV2 and TRBJ2-7; D is perhaps TRBD2 (5 bases). The CDR3 spans 11 residues. The ends were cut back, 8 bases at V and 4 bases at J, with 9 bases in the middle. Germline V lookup: CDR1 SNHLY, CDR2 FYNNEI. The CDR3 loop is CASLKRYEQYF. CDR3 nucleotide sequence: TGTGCCAGCTTAAAGCGGTACGAGCAGTACTTC.

The CDR3 is CASSLSSGPSGANVLTF. DNA for the CDR3: TGCGCCAGCAGCTTGAGCTCAGGCCCCTCTGGGGCCAACGTCCTGACTTTC. The genes are TRBV5-1 and TRBJ2-6; D remains unclear. The CDR3 totals 17 residues. V lost 1 base and J lost 0, with 11 bases in between. Germline CDR1 and CDR2: SGHRS and YFSETQ. Complete variable domain (other parts from reference TRBV5-1 and TRBJ2-6): KAGVTQTPRYLIKTRGQQVTLSCSPISGHRSVSWYQQTPGQGLQFLFEYFSETQRNKGNFPGRFSGRQFSNSRSEMNVSTLELGDSALYLCASSLSSGPSGANVLTFGAGSRLTVL.

The chain joins TRBV6-5 to TRBJ1-1; tentative D call: TRBD1 (6 bases). Germline lookup yields CDR1 MNHEY and CDR2 SVGAGI. The CDR3 is made up of 13 amino acids. Trimming left V 7 bases short and J 11 bases short, with 20 bases between. CDR3 sequence reads: CASNPQGVSGAFF. The CDR3 DNA sequence: TGTGCCAGCAACCCACAGGGAGTTTCTGGGGCTTTCTTT.

V usage is TRBV11-2 and J usage is TRBJ1-2; TRBD1 agrees at 11 bases. Trimming cost V 5 bases and J 3 bases; bases outside gene matches: 5. CDR1 and CDR2 from the germline V gene are SGHAT and FQNNGV. The CDR3 is 15 residues long. The CDR3 is CASSPGTGGDYGYTF. The CDR3 DNA follows: TGTGCCAGCAGCCCGGGGACAGGGGGAGACTATGGCTACACCTTC. The full variable domain, rest sourced from reference TRBV11-2 and TRBJ1-2, is EAGVAQSPRYKIIEKRQSVAFWCNPISGHATLYWYQQILGQGPKLLIQFQNNGVVDDSQLPKDRFSAERLKGVDSTLKIQPAKLEDSAVYLCASSPGTGGDYGYTFGSGTRLTVV.

J is TRBJ2-7 and V is TRBV7-2, with TRBD1 matching 11 bases. The CDR3 has 14 amino acids. Germline V CDR1 and CDR2: SGHTA, FQGNSA. With V trimmed by 4 bases and J by 5 bases, 4 bases remained unmatched. CDR3 amino acids: CASSSRTGGNEQYF. The DNA of the CDR3 is TGTGCCAGCAGCTCCCGGACAGGGGGCAACGAGCAGTACTTC.

The rearrangement uses TRBV7-2 and TRBJ2-5; TRBD1 matches at 7 bases. The trim removed 8 bases at V and 2 bases at J, leaving 2 bases unmatched. The CDR3 spans 12 residues. Germline V gene sequence: CDR1 SGHTA, CDR2 FQGNSA. The CDR3 protein is CASSTGQETQYF. In nucleotides, the CDR3 is TGTGCCAGCTCGACAGGGCAAGAGACCCAGTACTTC.

This sequence joins TRBV7-3 and TRBJ2-5; TRBD1 matches at 8 bases. Germline-derived CDR1 and CDR2 are SGHTA and FQGTGA. This CDR3 spans 15 amino acids. Trimming at V came to 3 bases and at J to 2 bases, leaving 5 bases not matched to a gene. The chain's CDR3 is CASSFTRDRQETQYF. In nucleotides, the CDR3 is TGTGCCAGCAGCTTTACGAGGGACAGGCAAGAGACCCAGTACTTC.

CDR3 in DNA: TGCGCCAGCAGTTTTCCGGGACAGGGATACAATGAGCAGTTCTTC. As protein: CASSFPGQGYNEQFF. The chain has TRBV5-1 and TRBJ2-1, with 9 bases fitting TRBD1. Unmatched junction bases numbered 7, after V lost 5 bases and J lost 4 bases. This CDR3 comprises 15 residues. The germline V gene has CDR1 SGHRS and CDR2 YFSETQ.

V and J are TRBV6-4 and TRBJ2-2; no clear D. From germline, CDR1 is MRHNA and CDR2 SNTAGT. Trimming pared 0 bases from V and 4 bases from J, leaving 9 bases between. The CDR3 covers 15 residues. CDR3 sequence reads: CASSDSPEATGELFF. The DNA of the CDR3 is TGTGCCAGCAGTGACTCCCCAGAGGCCACCGGGGAGCTGTTTTTT.

The rearrangement links TRBV5-6 to TRBJ1-1; D is ambiguous. The CDR3 contains 14 residues. CDR1 and CDR2 (germline): SGHDT, YYEEEE. Trimming pared 1 base from V and 0 bases from J, leaving 7 bases between. Here the CDR3 reads CASSLWAVNTEAFF. For the CDR3, the DNA is TGTGCCAGCAGCTTGTGGGCAGTGAACACTGAAGCTTTCTTT.

This sequence joins TRBV29-1 and TRBJ2-1, with TRBD2 matching 8 bases. Germline CDR1 and CDR2: SQVTM and ANQGSEA. CDR3 length: 13 amino acids. J was trimmed by 6 bases and V by 7 bases; bases with no gene match: 8. The chain's CDR3 is CSAPWRGVNEQFF. CDR3 nucleotide sequence: TGCAGCGCCCCTTGGCGGGGGGTCAATGAGCAGTTCTTC.

This chain connects TRBV5-1 to TRBJ2-1; 7 bases line up with TRBD1. V lost 3 bases, J lost 8 bases, and 2 bases stayed unmatched. CDR3 length: 12 amino acids. Germline values: CDR1 SGHRS, CDR2 YFSETQ. The chain's CDR3 is CASSSTGDEQFF. The CDR3 region has the DNA TGCGCCAGCAGCTCTACAGGGGATGAGCAGTTCTTC.

V is TRBV6-5 and J is TRBJ1-5, with TRBD1 as a possible D gene (5 bases). Trimming took off 7 bases at V and 6 bases at J, with 13 bases between the two ends. The CDR3 spans 13 residues. In germline, CDR1 is MNHEY, CDR2 SVGAGI. The CDR3 DNA reads TGTGCCAGCACCGCGGGGGGTTCTCAGCCCCAGCATTTT. It encodes CASTAGGSQPQHF.

J is TRBJ1-1 and V is TRBV7-9; 8 bases line up with TRBD1. V lost 5 bases and J lost 1; bases outside the gene matches: 6. The V gene's germline CDR1 is SEHNR and CDR2 FQNEAQ (reference sequence). The CDR3 runs to 15 residues. CDR3 amino acids: CASSPGQGSNTEAFF. For the CDR3, the DNA is TGTGCCAGCAGCCCAGGACAGGGATCGAACACTGAAGCTTTCTTT.

The chain uses TRBV5-1 and TRBJ1-5; D is uncertain. CDR3 length: 16 amino acids. Germline V gene data show CDR1 as SGHRS and CDR2 as YFSETQ. The ends were cut back, 0 bases at V and 0 bases at J, with 10 bases in the middle. CDR3 loop: CASSLGDSYSNQPQHF. CDR3 bases: TGCGCCAGCAGCTTGGGAGATTCATATAGCAATCAGCCCCAGCATTTT.

The V and J genes are TRBV4-2 and TRBJ2-1; 11 nucleotides match TRBD2. Germline V gives CDR1 LGHNA, CDR2 YNFKEQ. This CDR3 comprises 16 residues. The V segment lost 4 bases and the J segment 5 bases; nucleotides outside the gene matches: 7. The CDR3 loop is CASSLGTSGPDNEQFF. CDR3 DNA sequence: TGTGCCAGCAGCCTCGGGACTAGCGGCCCCGACAATGAGCAGTTCTTC.

The CDR3 nucleotides are TGTGCCAGCAGCCCCCTGGGAGCGGGGGCAGGGGAGACCCAGTACTTC. Translated: CASSPLGAGAGETQYF. This sequence joins TRBV14 and TRBJ2-5, with 8 positions matching TRBD2. V shed 4 bases, J shed 5 bases, and the junction held 12 bases outside the gene matches. The CDR3 is made up of 16 amino acids. Germline-derived CDR1 and CDR2 are SGHDN and FVKESK.

The chain carries TRBV6-5 and TRBJ2-7; 11 nucleotides line up with TRBD2. Germline V gene data show CDR1 as MNHEY and CDR2 as SVGAGI. This CDR3 is 15 amino acids long. V was clipped by 0 bases and J by 2 bases; unmatched bases: 0. The CDR3 DNA sequence: TGTGCCAGCAGTTACTCGACTAGCGGGGCCTACGAGCAGTACTTC. Protein: CASSYSTSGAYEQYF.

The chain has TRBV10-3 and TRBJ1-1; no definite D call. Germline values: CDR1 ENHRY, CDR2 SYGVKD. This CDR3 region has 13 residues. V dropped 6 bases and J dropped 6 bases, with 14 bases sitting between them. The CDR3 region has the DNA TGTGCCATCAGGACATCGGCCCGCCCTGAAGCTTTCTTT. It is translated as CAIRTSARPEAFF.

The rearrangement uses TRBV6-5 and TRBJ2-3; D may be TRBD2 (6 bases). This CDR3 spans 15 amino acids. From germline, CDR1 is MNHEY and CDR2 SVGAGI. Deletions cut 2 bases from V and 1 base from J, with 10 bases between. CDR3 loop: CASSYLGRRTDTQYF. The CDR3 DNA reads as TGTGCCAGCAGTTACCTGGGGAGGCGCACAGATACGCAGTATTTT.

The chain uses TRBV20-1 and TRBJ1-2, with TRBD1 as a possible D gene (6 bases). Germline assignment: CDR1 DFQATT and CDR2 SNEGSKA (reference sequence). The CDR3 runs 10 residues. Trimming removed 5 bases at V and 6 bases at J, with 7 bases between. CDR3 bases: TGCAGTGCTCAGGGGAATGGCTACACCTTC. Its translation is CSAQGNGYTF.

The gene calls are TRBV2 and TRBJ1-5, with 9 bases matching TRBD1. Trimming cost V 4 bases and J 5 bases; bases outside gene matches: 0. CDR1 SNHLY and CDR2 FYNNEI come from the germline V gene. The CDR3 sequence is 13 residues long. CDR3 protein: CASSGTGDQPQHF. CDR3 nucleotide sequence: TGTGCCAGCAGTGGGACAGGGGATCAGCCCCAGCATTTT.

The chain employs TRBV11-2 and TRBJ2-7, with 13 nucleotides matching TRBD2. Germline loops: CDR1 SGHAT, CDR2 FQNNGV. Trimming removed 5 bases from V and 4 bases from J; junction bases left unmatched: 5. This CDR3 region has 15 residues. CDR3 region: CASSPLAGGYYEQYF. DNA for the CDR3: TGTGCCAGCAGCCCACTAGCGGGAGGGTATTACGAGCAGTACTTC.

The V call is TRBV4-2, the J call TRBJ2-1; TRBD1 aligns across 7 bases. Germline values: CDR1 LGHNA, CDR2 YNFKEQ. V trimming: 4 bases; J trimming: 7 bases; junction bases outside the gene matches: 7. There are 14 residues in the CDR3. The CDR3 coding sequence is TGTGCCAGCAGCCCTCACCTGACAGGGAATGAGCAGTTCTTC. Protein sequence: CASSPHLTGNEQFF.

The CDR3 DNA is TGTGCCAGCAGCCCACCTCCGGGACCCTGGGGGGGCGACAATGAGCAGTTCTTC. It specifies CASSPPPGPWGGDNEQFF. The genes are TRBV7-9 and TRBJ2-1, with D possibly matching TRBD2 (7 bases). Germline V gene sequence: CDR1 SEHNR, CDR2 FQNEAQ (reference sequence). The CDR3 is 18 amino acids. The V and J ends lost 5 bases and 5 bases respectively, with 25 bases between them.